This T cell receptor beta chain was observed in a study of T-cell reconstitution after alpha-beta-depleted transplantation in children (dated by TCRdb to about 2016). Looking at the study overall: Using TCR repertoire profiling, the study followed T-cell immune reconstitution in a quantitative way in children after TCRalphabeta/CD19-depleted allogeneic hematopoietic cell transplantation.

Library construction relied on PCR. TCRdb names Illumina HiSeq 2500 as the instrument used. To normalize quantification of the TCRbeta repertoire, the TCR libraries were built with molecular barcoding that relied on unique molecular identifiers. Using fastp at Q25 and MiXCR, TCRdb reprocessed the public reads and kept productive beta chains. Rows merge per CDR3 protein into single entries with the most common DNA and genes. The sample table holds fewer than 700,000 distinct CDR3 sequences, of which over 10% were seen once. Approximately 2.1% of the sample is held by the ten biggest clonotypes. Overall results and qualifications from the work: Over subsequent months, a decline in hyperexpanded clone frequencies was noted, and after one year, T-cell counts and TCRbeta diversity were mostly ascribed to newly produced T cells. The high TCRbeta diversity at day 60 in some patients was ascribed to recipient T cells and intrathymic progenitors that had survived conditioning. About two months after transplant, the apparently early recovery of alphabetaT-cell counts reportedly depended on just several hundred clones that had expanded rapidly and came from non-depleted graft cells.

This specimen's treatment or condition label, per the study, means: allogeneic hematopoietic cell transplantation with graft depleted of TCRalphabeta T cells and CD19 B cells. The transplant recipients were children given TCRalphabeta/CD19-depleted allogeneic hematopoietic cell grafts. V trim: 3 bases; J trim: 1 base; unmatched bases: 6. CDR1 and CDR2 (SGHTA, FQGNSA) derive from the germline V gene. The CDR3 contains 17 residues, cysteine and phenylalanine counted. Just the 51-base CDR3 DNA is kept, in frame starting at base 1. This clonotype was counted a few times. No cognate antigen has been identified for it. The sample holds no much larger clone one base away, and base qualities are not on file.

The receptor chain draws on TRBV7-2 and TRBJ2-5, with TRBD2 matching 12 junction bases. The input for sequencing was PBMCs, mostly from graft donor cells, taken 360 days after TCRalphabeta/CD19-depleted stem cell transplant. The TCR sequence derives from a male patient aged 10 to 17 who had a stem cell transplant for acute myeloid leukemia, so the T cells may come from the graft donor. In nucleotides, the sequence is TGTGCCAGCAGCTTGGCGCTAGCGGGGGGGATCCAAGAGACCCAGTACTTC. Translated, this gives CASSLALAGGIQETQYF.